This T cell receptor beta chain was obtained from a study of radiation and T cells in renal cell carcinoma. Overall study: Nephrectomy followed 15 Gy stereotactic body radiation by 4 weeks. Study-wide findings and caveats: In blood, top tumor clones expanded by 2 weeks, shrinking by 4.

The table lists this clone with a count of one. The antigen remains unidentified. Time point of the sample: baseline pretreatment blood. Documented treatment: 15 Gy SBRT to primary tumor, nephrectomy 4 weeks later. After SBRT, blood was collected at 2 and 4 weeks, plus baseline. The tumor was a clear cell renal cell carcinoma. Measured with immunoSEQ multiplex PCR; TCRdb has only the in-frame clones, and not every one. The sample consists of some 150,000 clones, over 80% of them appearing once. The input for sequencing was blood, taken from a patient whose treatment included radiotherapy and nephrectomy. The source of this sequence is a woman in her forties or fifties with renal cell carcinoma.

The CDR3 nucleotides are TGTGCCACCAGCAGAAGACAGGGATCTGGCTACACCTTC. Translated, it gives CATSRRQGSGYTF. The genes are TRBV15 and TRBJ1-2, with 7 bases aligning to TRBD1. CDR3 length equals 13 residues. The germline V gene has CDR1 LNHNV and CDR2 YYDKDF (reference sequence). The V and J ends lost 2 bases and 7 bases, in that order; junction bases with no gene match: 4.